This T cell receptor (beta chain) was retrieved from a study of response to subunit inactivated influenza vaccine. TCRdb fed the RT-PCR reads into MiXCR, producing one record per CDR3 protein. The sample includes approximately 700,000 distinct CDR3 sequences, roughly 13% of them seen just once. As to this clonotype: No antigen is known for it.

This CDR3 region has 14 residues. Trimming left V 5 bases short and J 2 bases short, with 13 bases between. CDR1 is SEHNR, CDR2 FQNEAQ, per germline (reference sequence). Study results and caveats: Each seasonal influenza vaccination recruits few new T cells, the authors suggested.

The starting material was PBMCs from blood, obtained less than 15 days before vaccination. The chain uses TRBV7-9 and TRBJ2-7; D not certain. This TCR was recovered from a middle-aged man who received an inactivated influenza vaccine. CDR3 bases: TGTGCCAGCAGCCCCTTTCTTCCTCCCTACGAGCAGTACTTC. Its translation is CASSPFLPPYEQYF.